Listed below are T cell receptor beta chains from one sample, sequenced in a study of regulatory T cells in long-lasting Graves disease. Each CDR3 protein gets one entry after TCRdb re-called the multiplex PCR reads with MiXCR. The sample consists of over 350,000 distinct CDR3 sequences, roughly 20% of them appearing once. Source: peripheral blood mononuclear cells (PBMCs), taken when the disease was refractory, from a patient treated with antithyroid drugs. The receptor set was obtained from a female donor with Graves disease. CDR3s include the opening cysteine and the closing phenylalanine or tryptophan. D genes are given only for firm matches. Clone size is given for some rows only: seen once, a few or many times, or a class if the clone is expanded.

J gene: TRBJ1-2; clone size: many; V gene: TRBV11-2; D gene: .; CDR3 protein: CASSPTGTKFGGYTF; CDR3 DNA: TGTGCCAGCAGCCCCACTGGGACAAAATTCGGTGGCTACACCTTC
J gene: TRBJ2-7; clone size: many; V gene: TRBV27; D gene: .; CDR3 protein: CASSPEVVGYEQYF; CDR3 DNA: TGTGCCAGCAGCCCGGAGGTCGTCGGTTACGAGCAGTACTTC
J gene: TRBJ2-7; clone size: .; V gene: TRBV10-1; D gene: TRBD1; CDR3 protein: CASSDGTGSGEQYF; CDR3 DNA: TGCGCCAGCAGTGACGGGACAGGGTCTGGAGAGCAGTACTTC
J gene: TRBJ2-7; clone size: few; V gene: TRBV20-1; D gene: .; CDR3 protein: CSARPQQTTYEQYF; CDR3 DNA: TGCAGTGCTAGACCACAACAGACGACCTACGAGCAGTACTTC
J gene: TRBJ2-5; clone size: .; V gene: TRBV10-3; D gene: TRBD2; CDR3 protein: CAISGAGEETQYF; CDR3 DNA: TGTGCCATCAGTGGAGCGGGAGAAGAGACCCAGTACTTC
J gene: TRBJ2-7; clone size: .; V gene: TRBV7-9; D gene: TRBD2; CDR3 protein: CASSPLTSGFSYEQYF; CDR3 DNA: TGTGCCAGCAGCCCTTTGACTAGCGGGTTCTCCTACGAGCAGTACTTC
J gene: TRBJ1-4; clone size: few; V gene: TRBV9; D gene: TRBD1; CDR3 protein: CASSIGQGGHEKLFF; CDR3 DNA: TGTGCCAGCAGTATCGGACAGGGCGGGCATGAAAAACTGTTTTTT
J gene: TRBJ2-6; clone size: many; V gene: TRBV12-3/TRBV12-4; D gene: .; CDR3 protein: CASRESSGANVLTF; CDR3 DNA: TGTGCCAGCAGGGAGAGCTCTGGGGCCAACGTCCTGACTTTC
J gene: TRBJ1-5; clone size: .; V gene: TRBV6-1; D gene: .; CDR3 protein: CASSPRAPALGWQPQHF; CDR3 DNA: TGTGCCAGCAGTCCCCGGGCTCCAGCTCTCGGTTGGCAGCCCCAGCATTTT
J gene: TRBJ2-5; clone size: many; V gene: TRBV5-4; D gene: .; CDR3 protein: CASSGGTRETQYF; CDR3 DNA: TGTGCCAGCAGCGGGGGGACACGGGAGACCCAGTACTTC
J gene: TRBJ2-7; clone size: many; V gene: TRBV11-2; D gene: TRBD1; CDR3 protein: CASSSTGWNEQYF; CDR3 DNA: TGTGCCAGCAGCTCGACAGGGTGGAACGAGCAGTACTTC
J gene: TRBJ2-7; clone size: .; V gene: TRBV5-1; D gene: TRBD2; CDR3 protein: CASSLDGNSGRGYEQYF; CDR3 DNA: TGCGCCAGCAGCCTGGATGGGAATAGCGGGAGAGGGTACGAGCAGTACTTC
J gene: TRBJ1-1; clone size: few; V gene: TRBV3-1; D gene: .; CDR3 protein: CASSQLAAGAAEAFF; CDR3 DNA: TGTGCCAGCAGCCAACTCGCGGCAGGGGCGGCTGAAGCTTTCTTT
J gene: TRBJ2-5; clone size: .; V gene: TRBV29-1; D gene: .; CDR3 protein: CSVAVTEETQYF; CDR3 DNA: TGCAGCGTTGCCGTCACGGAAGAGACCCAGTACTTC
J gene: TRBJ1-1; clone size: .; V gene: TRBV25-1; D gene: .; CDR3 protein: CASSMKNTEAFF; CDR3 DNA: TGTGCCAGCAGTATGAAGAACACTGAAGCTTTCTTT
J gene: TRBJ1-4; clone size: .; V gene: TRBV27; D gene: .; CDR3 protein: CASSRRTASGEKLFF; CDR3 DNA: TGTGCCAGCAGTAGACGGACAGCCAGCGGTGAAAAACTGTTTTTT
J gene: TRBJ2-7; clone size: few; V gene: TRBV20-1; D gene: TRBD1; CDR3 protein: CSARPDRGLYEQYF; CDR3 DNA: TGCAGTGCTAGGCCGGACAGGGGGCTTTACGAGCAGTACTTC
J gene: TRBJ1-1; clone size: once; V gene: TRBV6-1; D gene: .; CDR3 protein: CASSLKMNTEAFF; CDR3 DNA: TGTGCCAGCAGCCTTAAAATGAACACTGAAGCTTTCTTT
J gene: TRBJ1-5; clone size: few; V gene: TRBV12-3/TRBV12-4; D gene: TRBD1; CDR3 protein: CASSFGQVNQPQHF; CDR3 DNA: TGTGCCAGCAGTTTTGGACAGGTCAATCAGCCCCAGCATTTT
J gene: TRBJ1-1; clone size: .; V gene: TRBV6-1; D gene: .; CDR3 protein: CASRPSPGVKNTEAFF; CDR3 DNA: TGTGCCAGCAGGCCCAGCCCGGGCGTGAAGAACACTGAAGCTTTCTTT
J gene: TRBJ2-4; clone size: few; V gene: TRBV5-1; D gene: .; CDR3 protein: CASSLAGATQNIQYF; CDR3 DNA: TGCGCCAGCAGCTTGGCCGGCGCCACCCAAAACATTCAGTACTTC
J gene: TRBJ2-7; clone size: few; V gene: TRBV29-1; D gene: .; CDR3 protein: CSVALGYEQYF; CDR3 DNA: TGCAGCGTCGCGTTAGGGTACGAGCAGTACTTC
J gene: TRBJ1-1; clone size: many; V gene: TRBV5-1; D gene: TRBD1; CDR3 protein: CASSSTGSEAFF; CDR3 DNA: TGCGCCAGCAGCTCGACAGGGTCTGAAGCTTTCTTT
J gene: TRBJ2-2; clone size: few; V gene: TRBV3-1; D gene: .; CDR3 protein: CASSQDRFDIMNTGELFF; CDR3 DNA: TGTGCCAGCAGCCAAGATCGTTTTGACATTATGAACACCGGGGAGCTGTTTTTT
J gene: TRBJ2-2; clone size: .; V gene: TRBV2; D gene: .; CDR3 protein: CASRTSRGRAGELFF; CDR3 DNA: TGTGCCAGCAGGACGAGCAGGGGCCGAGCCGGGGAGCTGTTTTTT
J gene: TRBJ1-2; clone size: few; V gene: TRBV4-1; D gene: .; CDR3 protein: CASSQEQWDGYTF; CDR3 DNA: TGCGCCAGCAGCCAAGAGCAATGGGATGGCTACACCTTC
J gene: TRBJ1-2; clone size: few; V gene: TRBV7-9; D gene: .; CDR3 protein: CASSPSREEDGGYTF; CDR3 DNA: TGTGCCAGCAGCCCCTCCCGCGAGGAGGATGGTGGCTACACCTTC
J gene: TRBJ2-5; clone size: many; V gene: TRBV20-1; D gene: TRBD2; CDR3 protein: CSASSREGVLETQYF; CDR3 DNA: TGCAGTGCTAGTTCGCGGGAGGGCGTTTTAGAGACCCAGTACTTC
J gene: TRBJ2-7; clone size: many; V gene: TRBV2; D gene: TRBD1; CDR3 protein: CASTRTGDAYEQYF; CDR3 DNA: TGTGCCAGCACTAGGACAGGGGACGCCTACGAGCAGTACTTC
J gene: TRBJ1-1; clone size: many; V gene: TRBV11-2; D gene: .; CDR3 protein: CASSLDLGGVVTEAFF; CDR3 DNA: TGTGCCAGCAGCTTAGATCTAGGGGGGGTGGTCACTGAAGCTTTCTTT
J gene: TRBJ1-1; clone size: few; V gene: TRBV19; D gene: .; CDR3 protein: CASSRYDSFEAFF; CDR3 DNA: TGTGCCAGTAGTCGATATGACAGTTTTGAAGCTTTCTTT
J gene: TRBJ1-1; clone size: few; V gene: TRBV30; D gene: .; CDR3 protein: CAWSGQGASNTEAFF; CDR3 DNA: TGTGCCTGGAGTGGGCAGGGCGCGTCGAACACTGAAGCTTTCTTT
J gene: TRBJ1-1; clone size: few; V gene: TRBV7-6; D gene: .; CDR3 protein: CASSSLPREAGAFF; CDR3 DNA: TGTGCCAGCAGCTCCCTCCCTCGGGAGGCCGGAGCTTTCTTT
J gene: TRBJ1-6; clone size: many; V gene: TRBV11-2; D gene: .; CDR3 protein: CASSLSGDSPLHF; CDR3 DNA: TGTGCCAGCAGCTTATCGGGTGATTCACCCCTCCACTTT
J gene: TRBJ1-1; clone size: many; V gene: TRBV20-1; D gene: .; CDR3 protein: CSARDIPGKNTEAFF; CDR3 DNA: TGCAGTGCTAGAGATATCCCAGGAAAAAACACTGAAGCTTTCTTT
J gene: TRBJ1-2; clone size: many; V gene: TRBV20-1; D gene: .; CDR3 protein: CSASSIYGYTF; CDR3 DNA: TGCAGTGCTAGCTCAATCTATGGCTACACCTTC
J gene: TRBJ1-1; clone size: few; V gene: TRBV19; D gene: TRBD1; CDR3 protein: CASSFTGEGTEAFF; CDR3 DNA: TGTGCCAGTAGTTTCACAGGGGAGGGTACTGAAGCTTTCTTT
J gene: TRBJ2-5; clone size: few; V gene: TRBV5-1; D gene: .; CDR3 protein: CSVETQYF; CDR3 DNA: TGCTCAGTGGAGACCCAGTACTTC
J gene: TRBJ1-1; clone size: many; V gene: TRBV12-3/TRBV12-4; D gene: .; CDR3 protein: CASSLQTTLNTEAFF; CDR3 DNA: TGTGCCAGCAGTTTGCAGACTACTCTGAACACTGAAGCTTTCTTT
J gene: TRBJ1-1; clone size: many; V gene: TRBV10-3; D gene: TRBD1; CDR3 protein: CAISEREKGASTEAFF; CDR3 DNA: TGTGCCATCAGTGAGAGAGAGAAGGGGGCGTCCACTGAAGCTTTCTTT
J gene: TRBJ1-6; clone size: many; V gene: TRBV20-1; D gene: .; CDR3 protein: CSARERGETRLNSPLHF; CDR3 DNA: TGCAGTGCTAGAGAAAGGGGGGAAACCAGACTTAATTCACCCCTCCACTTT
J gene: TRBJ1-1; clone size: .; V gene: TRBV6-2/TRBV6-3; D gene: .; CDR3 protein: CASSLDSLSTEAFF; CDR3 DNA: TGTGCCAGCAGTTTAGACAGCCTGAGCACTGAAGCTTTCTTT
J gene: TRBJ2-7; clone size: .; V gene: TRBV11-2; D gene: .; CDR3 protein: CASSLPGAGGTYEQYF; CDR3 DNA: TGTGCCAGCAGCTTACCGGGGGCCGGCGGGACCTACGAGCAGTACTTC
J gene: TRBJ1-1; clone size: .; V gene: TRBV29-1; D gene: .; CDR3 protein: CSVILGTEAFF; CDR3 DNA: TGCAGCGTTATATTGGGGACTGAAGCTTTCTTT
J gene: TRBJ1-2; clone size: .; V gene: TRBV10-3; D gene: .; CDR3 protein: CAMGGANYGYTF; CDR3 DNA: TGTGCCATGGGGGGTGCCAACTATGGCTACACCTTC
J gene: TRBJ2-4; clone size: few; V gene: TRBV19; D gene: TRBD1; CDR3 protein: CASSAWDRENIQYF; CDR3 DNA: TGTGCCAGTAGCGCGTGGGACAGGGAAAACATTCAGTACTTC
J gene: TRBJ2-1; clone size: .; V gene: TRBV27; D gene: TRBD2; CDR3 protein: CASSPGGPHRNEQFF; CDR3 DNA: TGTGCCAGCAGCCCGGGAGGGCCTCATCGCAATGAGCAGTTCTTC